The 30 T cell receptor beta chains below come from one sample, sequenced in a study of control samples from healthy donors and cancer patients. Method: immunoSEQ multiplex PCR; TCRdb's copy keeps in-frame clones and lacks some. The table shows about 120,000 clones, with roughly 84% occurring only once. The material sequenced was blood. The receptors were sampled from a man aged 35-49 years in good health.

This rearrangement joins TRBV19 to TRBJ2-4; D possibly corresponds to TRBD1 (5 bases). The CDR3 extends over 14 amino acids. The V end was cut by 9 bases, the J end by 0 bases, with 12 bases between. From germline, CDR1 is LNHDA and CDR2 SQIVND (reference sequence). CDR3 nucleotides: TGTGCCAGCAGAGACAGCGTAGCCAAAAACATTCAGTACTTC. This encodes CASRDSVAKNIQYF.

The chain combines TRBV7-2 with TRBJ1-5; the D gene is possibly TRBD1 (5 bases). Trimming cost V 6 bases and J 2 bases, with 5 bases left between them. Germline V gene lookup returns CDR1 SGHTA and CDR2 FQGNSA. The CDR3 contains 12 residues. The CDR3 bases are TGTGCCAGCAGGGGGGGCAATCAGCCCCAGCATTTT. Protein product: CASRGGNQPQHF.

This clone showed up just once. This chain connects TRBV6-5 to TRBJ2-7; 9 positions agree with TRBD2. The CDR3 spans 16 residues. The trim removed 4 bases at V and 2 bases at J, leaving 9 bases unmatched. The germline CDR1 and CDR2 sequences are MNHEY and SVGAGI. The CDR3 sequence is CASSFPSGETPYEQYF. CDR3 in DNA: TGTGCCAGCAGTTTCCCTAGCGGGGAAACCCCCTACGAGCAGTACTTC.

V is TRBV19 and J is TRBJ1-5; possible D gene TRBD1, 5 bases. CDR1 is LNHDA and CDR2 is SQIVND in the germline V gene (reference sequence). Deletions cut 6 bases from V and 2 bases from J, with 14 bases between. CDR3 length: 15 residues. The CDR3 bases are TGTGCCAGTAGCACTGGCGCGGGGCGCAATCAGCCCCAGCATTTT. Its translation: CASSTGAGRNQPQHF.

V is TRBV27 and J is TRBJ1-5; unclear D gene. The CDR3 spans 14 residues. The germline V gene encodes CDR1 MNHEY and CDR2 SMNVEV (reference sequence). V shed 5 bases and J shed 6 bases, with 14 bases lying between them. Here the CDR3 DNA reads TGTGCCAGCAGTGTACGAGGGTTTTCTCAGCCCCAGCATTTT. Its translation: CASSVRGFSQPQHF.

This clone was picked up one time. The CDR3 DNA reads as TGTGCCAGCAGCAGACAGCTGAACACTGAAGCTTTCTTT. This codes for CASSRQLNTEAFF. The J gene is TRBJ1-1, the V gene TRBV6-2 or TRBV6-3; D perhaps matches TRBD1 (5 bases). CDR1 and CDR2 (germline): MNHEY, SVGEGT. The CDR3 spans 13 residues. V lost 6 bases and J lost 0, with 8 bases in between.

The chain carries TRBV24-1 and TRBJ1-2; D is uncertain. V dropped 3 bases and J dropped 2 bases, with 6 bases sitting between them. The CDR3 is 13 residues long. The germline V gene has CDR1 KGHDR and CDR2 SFDVKD. CDR3 nucleotide sequence: TGTGCCACCAGTGATCGACTCAACTATGGCTACACCTTC. Encoded protein: CATSDRLNYGYTF.

This chain connects TRBV11-2 to TRBJ1-3; 7 bases are shared with TRBD1. CDR3 length: 16 residues. With V trimmed by 5 bases and J by 0 bases, 7 bases remained unmatched. Germline assignment: CDR1 SGHAT and CDR2 FQNNGV. CDR3 nucleotides: TGTGCCAGCAGCGCCCGGACAGGCGTCTCTGGAAACACCATATATTTT. As protein: CASSARTGVSGNTIYF.

The chain uses TRBV10-3 and TRBJ1-1; 7 bases align to TRBD1. Per germline, CDR1 ENHRY and CDR2 SYGVKD. The ends lost 1 base at V and 6 bases at J; junction bases unmatched: 5. This CDR3 region has 14 residues. The CDR3 loop is CAISEWGGTAEAFF. In nucleotides, the CDR3 is TGTGCCATCAGTGAGTGGGGGGGGACAGCTGAAGCTTTCTTT.

The chain is built from TRBV5-1 and TRBJ1-1; 7 bases line up with TRBD1. With V trimmed by 1 base and J by 11 bases, 8 bases remained unmatched. CDR3 length: 13 residues. CDR1 is SGHRS, CDR2 YFSETQ, per germline. As DNA, the CDR3 is TGCGCCAGCAGCTTGTCAGTAGGGACAGATGCTTTCTTT. Its translation: CASSLSVGTDAFF.

The J gene is TRBJ1-1, the V gene TRBV30, with D maybe TRBD1 (5 bases). Trimming cost V 4 bases and J 1 base, with 10 bases left between them. Germline V gene data show CDR1 as GTSNPN and CDR2 as SVGIG (reference sequence). This CDR3 has 13 residues. The CDR3 sequence is CAWNKGSNTEAFF. CDR3 nucleotide sequence: TGTGCCTGGAACAAGGGGTCGAACACTGAAGCTTTCTTT.

The J gene is TRBJ2-5, the V gene TRBV5-1; weak D call: TRBD2 (5 bases). This CDR3 comprises 16 residues. Deletions cut 0 bases from V and 0 bases from J, with 12 bases between. CDR1 and CDR2 (germline): SGHRS, YFSETQ. CDR3 in amino acids: CASSLERVGYQETQYF. The CDR3, as DNA: TGCGCCAGCAGCTTGGAGAGGGTGGGATACCAAGAGACCCAGTACTTC.

The gene calls are TRBV6-2 or TRBV6-3 and TRBJ2-3; 8 bases line up with TRBD2. The CDR3 contains 15 residues. V was clipped by 4 bases and J by 2 bases; unmatched bases: 5. Germline values: CDR1 MNHEY, CDR2 SVGEGT. CDR3 in DNA: TGTGCCAGCAGTTCTTGGACTAGCATCACAGATACGCAGTATTTT. This codes for CASSSWTSITDTQYF.

This chain uses TRBV11-2 with TRBJ2-7; 11 positions agree with TRBD2. CDR1 SGHAT and CDR2 FQNNGV come from the germline V gene. With 1 base clipped from V and 2 bases from J, the junction kept 1 base outside the gene matches. The CDR3 is 15 amino acids. The CDR3 loop reads CASSLGSGGAYEQYF. As DNA, the CDR3 is TGTGCCAGCAGCTTAGGTAGCGGGGGGGCCTACGAGCAGTACTTC.

This clone was seen ten or more times. J is TRBJ1-3 and V is TRBV29-1; D is perhaps TRBD1 (5 bases). The CDR3 is 13 amino acids. Trimming pared 7 bases from V and 4 bases from J, leaving 14 bases between. Germline V CDR1 and CDR2: SQVTM, ANQGSEA. CDR3 loop: CSAEEGQGNTIYF. For the CDR3, the DNA is TGCAGCGCCGAAGAGGGGCAGGGAAACACCATATATTTT.

J is TRBJ2-5 and V is TRBV1; the table's D gene call, TRBD2, was not cross checked with the DNA. TRBV1 is a pseudogene locus. The CDR3 extends over 15 amino acids. This CDR3 is CTSSQEGLAQETQYF. The CDR3 DNA reads TGCACCAGCAGCCAAGAAGGGCTAGCACAAGAGACCCAGTACTTC.

This rearrangement joins TRBV15 to TRBJ2-5; 8 bases are shared with TRBD2. V was pared by 0 bases and J by 5 bases, with 17 bases of the junction left unmatched. Germline V gives CDR1 LNHNV, CDR2 YYDKDF (reference sequence). This CDR3 is built from 19 residues. DNA for the CDR3: TGTGCCACCAGCAGAGATCTCCCGTTCAGCGGGGGCTCCAGGGAGACCCAGTACTTC. Encoded protein: CATSRDLPFSGGSRETQYF. The full variable domain, completed using reference TRBV15 and TRBJ2-5, is DAMVIQNPRYQVTQFGKPVTLSCSQTLNHNVMYWYQQKSSQAPKLLFHYYDKDFNNEADTPDNFQSRRPNTSFCFLDIRSPGLGDTAMYLCATSRDLPFSGGSRETQYFGPGTRLLVL.

This chain uses TRBV7-9 with TRBJ1-1, with D perhaps TRBD1 (6 bases). The CDR3 length is 13 residues. Between the trimmed V and J ends, which lost 6 bases and 6 bases, there was a span of 14 bases. Per germline, CDR1 SEHNR and CDR2 FQNEAQ (reference sequence). DNA for the CDR3: TGTGCCAGCAGTCCACAGGGAGTTTCTGAAGCTTTCTTT. This sequence encodes CASSPQGVSEAFF.

The table lists this clone with a few counts. This chain uses TRBV7-2 with TRBJ2-2; perhaps TRBD1 as D (5 bases). This CDR3 is built from 15 residues. The germline V gene has CDR1 SGHTA and CDR2 FQGNSA. Trimming shortened V by 3 bases and J by 5 bases, and 13 bases separated the two germline ends. DNA of the CDR3: TGTGCCAGCAGCTTCTCTCCCCAGGGTACCGGGGAGCTGTTTTTT. It is translated as CASSFSPQGTGELFF.

This clone showed up just once. The chain couples TRBV2 to TRBJ1-3, with a weak D call TRBD1 (5 bases). Trimming cost V 0 bases and J 5 bases, with 11 bases left between them. The CDR3 loop spans 15 amino acids. The germline V gene has CDR1 SNHLY and CDR2 FYNNEI. The CDR3 coding sequence is TGTGCCAGCAGTGAAGCGTCGGGGGATAGAAACACCATATATTTT. It is translated as CASSEASGDRNTIYF.

On this clone: Other DNA sequences in this specimen translate into the identical CDR3. V usage is TRBV7-2 and J usage is TRBJ2-2; 10 bases map to TRBD1. Trimming took 5 bases from V and 5 from J; bases not matched to a gene: 8. Germline V gives CDR1 SGHTA, CDR2 FQGNSA. The CDR3 covers 16 residues. The DNA of the CDR3 is TGTGCCAGCAGCCTCGGACAGGGGGGTGGTACCGGGGAGCTGTTTTTT. It yields the protein CASSLGQGGGTGELFF.

The chain combines TRBV10-3 with TRBJ1-2; TRBD1 agrees at 11 bases. Germline CDR1 is ENHRY and CDR2 is SYGVKD. The CDR3 is 13 residues long. Unmatched junction bases numbered 5, after V lost 10 bases and J lost 4 bases. As DNA, the CDR3 is TGTGCCAGCGGGACAGGGGGAGCCTATGGCTACACCTTC. It yields the protein CASGTGGAYGYTF.

The rearrangement links TRBV24-1 to TRBJ2-1; the match to TRBD1 covers 9 bases. CDR3 length: 18 amino acids. CDR1 and CDR2 from the germline V gene are KGHDR and SFDVKD. Losses at the gene ends were 4 bases for V and 3 bases for J; bases not matched to a gene: 12. Here the CDR3 reads CATSEKGQGRRGYNEQFF. CDR3 sequence (DNA): TGTGCCACCAGTGAGAAAGGACAGGGGCGTCGGGGCTACAATGAGCAGTTCTTC.

Here the CDR3 DNA reads TGTGCCACCAGCAGAGATCAGATAGGCCTTGTGGAGACCCAGTACTTC. Translated: CATSRDQIGLVETQYF. The chain combines TRBV15 with TRBJ2-5; D remains ambiguous. CDR3 length: 16 amino acids. Germline CDR1 reads LNHNV; CDR2 reads YYDKDF (reference sequence). The V gene lost 0 bases and the J gene lost 5 bases, with 16 bases spanning the gap.

CDR3 loop: CASSFSGAEGYTF. CDR3 DNA: TGTGCCAGCAGCTTCTCGGGGGCTGAAGGCTACACCTTC. The J gene is TRBJ1-2, the V gene TRBV11-1, with D maybe TRBD1 (6 bases). Germline lookup yields CDR1 SGHAT and CDR2 FQDESV (reference sequence). V was cut by 3 bases and J by 8 bases, with 13 bases left in between. This CDR3 contains 13 residues.

The chain's CDR3 is CAWSPEGPNIQYF. The CDR3 bases are TGTGCCTGGAGTCCCGAGGGGCCAAACATTCAGTACTTC. The J gene is TRBJ2-4, the V gene TRBV30, with D perhaps given as TRBD1 or TRBD2 (5 bases each). There are 13 residues in the CDR3. V lost 2 bases and J 6 bases, leaving 11 bases between the germline ends. CDR1 GTSNPN and CDR2 SVGIG come from the germline V gene (reference sequence).

The chain employs TRBV2 and TRBJ1-6; TRBD1 matches at 7 bases. CDR3 length: 15 amino acids. The V gene end was trimmed by 6 bases and the J gene end by 5 bases; junction bases not matched to a gene: 7. The germline V gene encodes CDR1 SNHLY and CDR2 FYNNEI. The CDR3 region is CASRGGGGDNSPLHF. The CDR3 DNA is TGTGCCAGCAGAGGGGGCGGGGGGGATAATTCACCCCTCCACTTT. The variable domain in full, with the rest retrieved from reference TRBV2 and TRBJ1-6, is EPEVTQTPSHQVTQMGQEVILRCVPISNHLYFYWYRQILGQKVEFLVSFYNNEISEKSEIFDDQFSVERPDGSNFTLKIRSTKLEDSAMYFCASRGGGGDNSPLHFGNGTRLTVT.

This sequence joins TRBV5-1 and TRBJ1-1; D is undetermined. The length of the CDR3 is 13 residues. The ends were cut back, 5 bases at V and 0 bases at J, with 8 bases in the middle. The germline V gene encodes CDR1 SGHRS and CDR2 YFSETQ. The CDR3 region has the DNA TGCGCCAGCAGGGCAGGCGTGAACACTGAAGCTTTCTTT. Protein: CASRAGVNTEAFF.

The rearrangement joins TRBV4-1 to TRBJ2-5; D is unclear. The CDR3 has 16 amino acids. Germline CDR1 reads MGHRA; CDR2 reads YSYEKL. V dropped 5 bases and J dropped 3 bases, with 19 bases sitting between them. In DNA form, the CDR3 reads TGCGCCAGCAGCACTCGTACCCCGGGCACAGAAGAGACCCAGTACTTC. This gives the protein CASSTRTPGTEETQYF.

The chain carries TRBV9 and TRBJ2-6; no clear D gene. With 1 base removed from V and 0 bases from J, the gap between germline ends came to 14 bases. The V gene's germline CDR1 is SGDLS and CDR2 YYNGEE. CDR3 length: 18 residues. The CDR3 coding sequence is TGTGCCAGCAGCGTAAGGGCAGGAAAAAACTCTGGGGCCAACGTCCTGACTTTC. Protein product: CASSVRAGKNSGANVLTF. Filled out from reference TRBV9 and TRBJ2-6, the complete variable domain reads DSGVTQTPKHLITATGQRVTLRCSPRSGDLSVYWYQQSLDQGLQFLIQYYNGEERAKGNILERFSAQQFPDLHSELNLSSLELGDSALYFCASSVRAGKNSGANVLTFGAGSRLTVL.